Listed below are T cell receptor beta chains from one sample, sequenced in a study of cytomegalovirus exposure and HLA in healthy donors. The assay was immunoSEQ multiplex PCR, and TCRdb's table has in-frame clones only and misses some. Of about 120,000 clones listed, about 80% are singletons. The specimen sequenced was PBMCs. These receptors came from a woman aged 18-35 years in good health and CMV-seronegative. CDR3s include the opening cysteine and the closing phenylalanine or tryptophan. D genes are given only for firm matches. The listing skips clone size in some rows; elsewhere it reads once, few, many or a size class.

DNA: TGTGCCAGCAGCCTTAGGGGGAGCGGGGGGACCTACAATGAGCAGTTCTTC
CDR3: CASSLRGSGGTYNEQFF
V: TRBV9
D: TRBD2
length: 17
size: .
J: TRBJ2-1

DNA: TGTGCCAGCAGCTTTTCGAGAGATACGCAGTATTTT
CDR3: CASSFSRDTQYF
V: TRBV13
D: .
length: 12
size: .
J: TRBJ2-3

DNA: TGTGCCAGCAGTCAGACAGAGTACAATGAGCAGTTCTTC
CDR3: CASSQTEYNEQFF
V: TRBV6-1
D: .
length: 13
size: .
J: TRBJ2-1

DNA: TGTGCCAGCAGTTCCCTACGGGAGAACTATGGCTACACCTTC
CDR3: CASSSLRENYGYTF
V: TRBV27
D: .
length: 14
size: .
J: TRBJ1-2

DNA: TGTGCCAGTTCGGGGCGAGGGGGTCTGGATTTCTCCTATAATTCACCCCTCCACTTT
CDR3: CASSGRGGLDFSYNSPLHF
V: TRBV19
D: .
length: 19
size: .
J: TRBJ1-6

DNA: TGTGCCAGCAGCTTAGACAGTCCCGCGGGAGATGTCGACGAGCAGTACTTC
CDR3: CASSLDSPAGDVDEQYF
V: TRBV7-6
D: TRBD2
length: 17
size: .
J: TRBJ2-7

DNA: TGCGCCAGCAGCCAAGGACAGGGGAAACAAGAGACCCAGTACTTC
CDR3: CASSQGQGKQETQYF
V: TRBV4-1
D: TRBD1
length: 15
size: .
J: TRBJ2-5

DNA: TGTGCCAGCAGCCCCGCGGTGGTTGACTATGGCTACACCTTC
CDR3: CASSPAVVDYGYTF
V: TRBV5-5
D: .
length: 14
size: once
J: TRBJ1-2

DNA: TGTGCCAGCAGTGGGTTTCGAACCGGGACTACCTACGAGCAGTACTTC
CDR3: CASSGFRTGTTYEQYF
V: TRBV2
D: TRBD2
length: 16
size: .
J: TRBJ2-7

DNA: TGTGCCAGCAGCTTAAGCGGGGTTGTTGGCTACACCTTC
CDR3: CASSLSGVVGYTF
V: TRBV7-2
D: .
length: 13
size: .
J: TRBJ1-2

DNA: TGCGCCAGCAGCCAAAGCGGGGTCTCCTACGAGCAGTACTTC
CDR3: CASSQSGVSYEQYF
V: TRBV4-1
D: TRBD2
length: 14
size: .
J: TRBJ2-7

DNA: TGTGCCAGCCAGCCTCTCGGGGGAAATCAGCCCCAGCATTTT
CDR3: CASQPLGGNQPQHF
V: TRBV25-1
D: .
length: 14
size: .
J: TRBJ1-5

DNA: TGCGCCAGCAGCCAAGACGACAGGGCCTATAATTCACCCCTCCACTTT
CDR3: CASSQDDRAYNSPLHF
V: TRBV4-3
D: TRBD1
length: 16
size: .
J: TRBJ1-6

DNA: TGTGCCAGCAGCTCCGACCTCCAGGGTGAGTTAGCTTTCTTT
CDR3: CASSSDLQGELAFF
V: TRBV5-4
D: .
length: 14
size: .
J: TRBJ1-1

DNA: TGTGCCAGCAGCTTACAGGGAGGAGCATATGAGCAGTTCTTC
CDR3: CASSLQGGAYEQFF
V: TRBV7-2
D: .
length: 14
size: .
J: TRBJ2-1

DNA: TGTGCCATCAGTGAAAGGTGGGCAGGGGGTGATGATACGCAGTATTTT
CDR3: CAISERWAGGDDTQYF
V: TRBV10-3
D: TRBD1
length: 16
size: .
J: TRBJ2-3

DNA: TGTGCCATCAGTGAGGTGCCAGCGTCGAACACCGGGGAGCTGTTTTTT
CDR3: CAISEVPASNTGELFF
V: TRBV10-3
D: .
length: 16
size: .
J: TRBJ2-2

DNA: TGTGCCAGCAGTCCCCAGGGAGCGGGCTCCTACGAGCAGTACTTC
CDR3: CASSPQGAGSYEQYF
V: TRBV27
D: .
length: 15
size: .
J: TRBJ2-7

DNA: TGTGCCAGCAGCTTAGGAGGGACATTGTCCTACGAGCAGTACTTC
CDR3: CASSLGGTLSYEQYF
V: TRBV7-6
D: .
length: 15
size: few
J: TRBJ2-7

DNA: TGTGCCAGCAGTCCCACGGTGGGGGGAGAGACCCAGTACTTC
CDR3: CASSPTVGGETQYF
V: TRBV6-5
D: .
length: 14
size: .
J: TRBJ2-5

DNA: TGTGCCAGCAGTCGAGAGGGGGGGAGAGCGGATGGCTACACCTTC
CDR3: CASSREGGRADGYTF
V: TRBV6-5
D: .
length: 15
size: .
J: TRBJ1-2

DNA: TGTGCCAGCAGTCCCGGCGGACAGGGTGGCTATGGCTACACCTTC
CDR3: CASSPGGQGGYGYTF
V: TRBV27
D: TRBD1
length: 15
size: few
J: TRBJ1-2

DNA: TGCGCCAGCAGCTTGGGACAGGGGGATCAGCCCCAGCATTTT
CDR3: CASSLGQGDQPQHF
V: TRBV5-1
D: TRBD1
length: 14
size: .
J: TRBJ1-5

DNA: TGTGTCAGAAACGAGGCAGCCCCTTTTCCCTGCGAAAAACTGTTTTTT
CDR3: CVRNEAAPFPCEKLFF
V: TRBV7-5
D: .
length: 16
size: .
J: TRBJ1-4

DNA: TGCGCCAGCAGTCCCCCCAGGGGATTTCCTTATGGCTACACCTTC
CDR3: CASSPPRGFPYGYTF
V: TRBV5-1
D: .
length: 15
size: .
J: TRBJ1-2

DNA: TGTGCCAGCAGCTTTGTCGTGTACAGGGAGGGTCAGCCCCAGCATTTT
CDR3: CASSFVVYREGQPQHF
V: TRBV7-2
D: .
length: 16
size: .
J: TRBJ1-5

DNA: TGTGCCAGCAGCTTAGTAGGGGGCGCTGAAGCTTTCTTT
CDR3: CASSLVGGAEAFF
V: TRBV7-2
D: TRBD1
length: 13
size: .
J: TRBJ1-1

DNA: TGTGCCAGCTCACCAGTTCCGGACAGGGGGCCGTGGATGAACACTGAAGCTTTCTTT
CDR3: CASSPVPDRGPWMNTEAFF
V: TRBV18
D: TRBD1
length: 19
size: .
J: TRBJ1-1